In this sample, the clone carrying this TCR gamma chain turned up a few times. Its ends do not fully match the called genes, so a read error is possible. This sample includes further DNA sequences coding for the same CDR3. The source of the sample is a study of gamma-delta chains in newborns, infants, children. Germline CDR1 is GITISATS and CDR2 is ISYDGTV (reference sequence). CDR3 length: 16 amino acids. TCRdb re-analyzed the reads via CATT. Here the sample spans approximately 840 gamma-chain clones, about 39% being singletons. The source is a child who was a newborn, infant or young child, either healthy, febrile or measles-vaccinated (not recorded which). The source material was blood. J is TRGJP1 and V is TRGV9. The J gene comes from matching the DNA to germline here; TCRdb lacks it. This chain's CDR3 is CALWEVCISTGWFKIF. The CDR3 nucleotides read TGTGCCCTGTGGGAGGTGTGTATATCCACTGGTTGGTTCAAGATATTT.